The clone carrying this TCR beta chain has more than one count but fewer than ten. Using immunoSEQ multiplex PCR, the repertoire was profiled, and TCRdb retains in-frame clones only, with some absent. The sample carries about 75,000 clones, more than 65% recorded once. This entry is derived from a study of blood T cell repertoires in COVID-19. Study-level information: Sites in the United States, Italy and Spain provided acute and convalescent COVID-19 samples. From T cells, B-cell-depleted T cells, or PBMCs came the material, which was cDNA or gDNA.

Germline V gene lookup returns CDR1 KGHDR and CDR2 SFDVKD. The ends were cut back, 9 bases at V and 8 bases at J, with 12 bases in the middle. This CDR3 is built from 11 residues. The rearrangement links TRBV24-1 to TRBJ1-1, with D hard to call. This sequence originates from an elderly woman with active or convalescent COVID-19. The source material was peripheral blood. CDR3: CATPLIGEAFF. The CDR3 nucleotides are TGTGCCACCCCCCTCATCGGGGAAGCTTTCTTT.